The rows below give T cell receptor beta chains drawn from one sample of a study of T cell responses to AZD1222 COVID-19 vaccine. Clones were sequenced by immunoSEQ multiplex PCR, and TCRdb holds only the in-frame ones, with some missing. Counted here are 150,000 to 200,000 clones, roughly 94% occurring once; the ten biggest clones make up approximately 1.1%. The sample here was peripheral blood, taken 28 days after the second AZD1222 dose. These receptors were collected from an adult who received the AZD1222 COVID-19 vaccine. CDR3s leave out the opening cysteine and the closing phenylalanine or tryptophan. D genes are given only for firm matches. A row's size may be missing; if present it is once, few, many or a size class.

d_call j_call v_call clone_size cdr3_aa
. TRBJ2-5 TRBV19 . ASSMGRQETQY
TRBD1 TRBJ1-1 TRBV7-8 . ASSPPSGGGTEAF
. TRBJ1-2 TRBV10-3 few AISESSTIYGYT
TRBD1 TRBJ1-1 TRBV4-2 . ASSQTFRAGTGANTEAF
. TRBJ1-1 TRBV12-5 few ASGLATNTEAF
. TRBJ2-1 TRBV7-8 . ASSLSNEQF
. TRBJ2-7 TRBV27 . ASRGRSSYEQY
TRBD1 TRBJ1-4 TRBV10-3 once AISPSGTGIEKLF
. TRBJ2-3 TRBV7-6 . ASSLATPLLERADTQY
TRBD1 TRBJ1-5 TRBV19 . ASSQSHWEDRGQQPQH
TRBD1 TRBJ1-1 TRBV12-3/TRBV12-4 . ASSLYRGTEAF
. TRBJ1-5 TRBV11-2 . ASSLGGWGNQPQH
. TRBJ1-3 TRBV11-2 . ASSLTDSGNTIY
. TRBJ1-1 TRBV7-8 . ASSKLTVNRAEAF
. TRBJ2-7 TRBV15 . ATSRKSSYEQY
. TRBJ2-3 TRBV15 . ATSVFFPPDTQY
TRBD1 TRBJ2-2 TRBV11-1 . ASSADRGTGELF
. TRBJ1-2 TRBV12-3/TRBV12-4 . ASSLGVYGYT
. TRBJ1-2 TRBV29-1 once SVSRQENYGYT
TRBD1 TRBJ1-1 TRBV12-5 once ASGYDRAEAF
TRBD1 TRBJ1-4 TRBV5-4 . ASSRDSGNEKLF
TRBD1 TRBJ1-2 TRBV5-6 . ASSLEFRGLNYGYT
. TRBJ1-2 TRBV10-3 . AISPRWGGNNYGYT
TRBD1 TRBJ1-4 TRBV10-2 . ASSESWGRGRGSNEKLF
. TRBJ1-5 TRBV5-1 . ASPRRRNQPQH
. TRBJ1-2 TRBV5-4 . ASSLFGPGDYGYT
. TRBJ1-2 TRBV18 . ASSRVSGYGYT
. TRBJ1-2 TRBV7-6 . ASSFDETGYGYT